This T cell receptor beta chain was found in a study of T cell responses to AZD1222 COVID-19 vaccine. Trimming took 5 bases from V and 3 from J, leaving 13 bases between them. Germline V CDR1 and CDR2: SNHLY, FYNNEI. CDR3 length equals 15 residues. The method was immunoSEQ multiplex PCR; TCRdb's version includes in-frame clones alone and lacks a portion of them. This sample carries 130,000 or so clones, around 92% of them seen once, and the ten largest clones take approximately 2%. In the case of this clone: The antigen remains undetermined.

Study-wide findings and caveats: The donor cohort was predominantly white British with a female majority, and clonal diversity may have been underestimated.

The receptor was isolated from an adult who received the AZD1222 COVID-19 vaccine. The sample in question was peripheral blood, obtained 28 days after the second AZD1222 dose. The V gene is TRBV2, the J gene TRBJ2-2, with D tentatively TRBD2 (5 bases). The CDR3 DNA follows: TGTGCCAGCAGTCCGACGGAGGTAGACACCGGGGAGCTGTTTTTT. This gives the protein CASSPTEVDTGELFF.